This record concerns one T cell receptor beta chain sequence. Its antigen remains unknown. Here immunoSEQ multiplex PCR was the method, and the copy in TCRdb shows in-frame clones only, minus some. The sample consists of about 220,000 clones, about 93% of them appearing once. These data belong to a study of cytomegalovirus exposure and HLA in healthy donors. Study results and caveats: The authors enumerated roughly 180 TCR beta chains as linked to cytomegalovirus. According to a subsequent analysis, TCR clusters from the first cohort were inclined to appear together in the 120 validation repertoires. Using the classifier, cytomegalovirus status was reportedly diagnosed with high specificity and sensitivity.

Donors came from a validation cohort of some 110 subjects, distinct from the first 666-subject cohort. There are 13 residues in the CDR3. Germline CDR1 and CDR2: SGDLS and YYNGEE. The germline V and J ends were trimmed by 4 bases and 6 bases, with 12 bases remaining between them. J is TRBJ2-3 and V is TRBV9; D not resolved. Sequenced input: PBMCs. The sequence derives from a woman aged 18-35 years in good health and CMV-seronegative. The DNA for the CDR3 is TGTGCCAGCAGCCCCAGATATCCGGATACGCAGTATTTT. It yields the protein CASSPRYPDTQYF.